This T cell receptor (beta chain) is drawn from a study of Graves' ophthalmopathy and Graves' hyperthyroidism. At the level of the study: Where ophthalmopathy was absent within 18 months of follow-up, hyperthyroidism was stable. Study-wide points: The model's ophthalmopathy progression predictions had around 67% sensitivity and 72% to 80% specificity. The blood repertoire also included most expanded thyroid clonotypes above 0.001 frequency. A classifier, a 13-signature model, separated ophthalmopathy from stable hyperthyroidism with 87.88% sensitivity and around 80% specificity.

RNA transcripts yielded amplified TCR beta CDR3 regions. Scientists carried out first-round RT-PCR using HTBI primers and then a second-round multiplex PCR. One entry per CDR3 protein, called by TCRdb with MiXCR from the multiplex PCR reads. The repertoire holds around 1,000,000 distinct CDR3 sequences, with 35% to 45% as singletons. The germline V gene encodes CDR1 MNHNS and CDR2 SASEGT. Trimming left V 6 bases short and J 6 bases short, with 11 bases between. CDR3 length equals 12 residues. This clonotype was detected a few times. Its antigen is not identified. The sequence came from an adult man with Graves' hyperthyroidism. The sequencing input was peripheral blood or thyroid tissue (not recorded which). J is TRBJ2-5 and V is TRBV6-1; possible D gene TRBD1, 6 bases. The CDR3, as DNA: TGTGCCAGCAGGGACAGTTGGCAGACCCAGTACTTC. Translating gives CASRDSWQTQYF.